This T cell receptor (beta chain) was captured in a study of T-cell memory formation after mild COVID-19 listed by TCRdb under 2021. Regarding the research as a whole: TCR sequence clusters from the two donors were found to be largely donor specific. Longitudinal TCRalpha and TCRbeta repertoire sequencing tracked T-cell clones expanding and contracting after mild COVID-19 in a couple of donors. The cohort comprised two young, previously healthy adult volunteers, one female and one male. What the work shows at the level of the full study, not this receptor alone: Some responding clones were detected in pre-infection memory, which suggested that pre-existing cross-reactive memory T cells had joined the SARS-CoV-2 response. Balanced CD4/CD8 phenotypes were observed for clones contracting from day 15 to 85, whereas a bias towards CD4+ was observed for a second wave of clones expanding from day 15 to 37. Contracting CD4+ clones turned up mainly in the CM and EM memory subsets, whereas EMRA was where CD8+ clones were enriched. Only two mild cases were covered by the study, and larger cohorts that include severe cases with pre-infection samples were considered necessary. SARS-CoV-2 specificity of the second-wave clones peaking on day 37 was not confirmed.

The germline V gene specifies MGHRA as CDR1 and YSYEKL as CDR2. Trimmed from V: 5 bases; trimmed from J: 0 bases; junction bases lacking a gene match: 11. The CDR3 covers 18 residues, taking in both the cysteine and the phenylalanine. CDR3 DNA only is kept here, 54 bases in frame from base 1. Ficoll-Paque density gradient centrifugation was used to isolate PBMCs. This sample was sequenced with an Illumina NovaSeq 6000. Using 5'RACE with constant-segment primers, TCRalpha and TCRbeta cDNA libraries were constructed, with sample barcodes and unique molecular identifiers added in the process. Trizol reagent was used to extract RNA from every sample. The libraries were amplified in two PCR steps, and the second step added a second sample barcode and Illumina TruSeq adapters. Libraries were sequenced on an Illumina NovaSeq with 2 x 150 bp paired-end reads. Under the source paper's analysis protocol: Demultiplexing of reads and collapsing into UMI-guided consensus sequences were performed with migec v1.2.7. With mixcr v2.1.11, UMI consensuses were aligned to TRA and TRB V and J templates and assembled into clonotypes. Clonotypes were classified as expanded or contracted when called significant by both edgeR and NoisET, with noise models trained on biological replicates. For edgeR calls, the thresholds were a false discovery rate-adjusted p below 0.01 and a log2 fold-change of 1. PCA with hierarchical clustering of max-normalized trajectories of the 1000 most abundant clonotypes was used as exploratory dynamics analysis. The CD4 or CD8 phenotype of responding clones was assigned using the separately sequenced CD4+ and CD8+ repertoires. The public reads were run again by TCRdb, first through fastp at Q25 and then through MiXCR, and only productive beta chains were kept. Rows merge per CDR3 protein into single entries with the most common DNA and genes. The V and J calls were determined by TCRdb, not by the authors. Present in this sample are just over 150,000 distinct CDR3 sequences, around 30% of which were seen just once. The ten largest make up more than 10% of the sample.

With respect to this clonotype: Its specific antigen is unknown. Base quality data are lacking; no much larger clone is found one base away.

The sequence derives from an adult woman who had mild COVID-19 (a few samples of this study predate the infection). The sample titles of this study are shuffled in the database, so cell type and time point are left out; the donor was told from shared clones. Sequencing was carried out using PBMCs or a T cell subset sorted from them (not recorded which). The sequence links TRBV4-1 to TRBJ1-3, with 9 central nucleotides matching TRBD1. The encoded CDR3 is CASSSGQGGPRSGNTIYF. The DNA sequence is given as TGCGCCAGCAGCTCGGGACAGGGAGGCCCCCGCTCTGGAAACACCATATATTTT.